Presented here are 23 T cell receptor beta chains from one specimen sequenced in a study of tumor and adjacent non-tumor tissue in lung cancer. Three rounds of nested PCR, following a modified ARM-PCR protocol, produced the TCRbeta library. TCRdb independently ran MiXCR on the multiplex PCR reads; one entry per CDR3 protein. The sample shows some 100,000 distinct CDR3 sequences, about 60% of them seen only once. This sample's RNA came from whole unsorted tissue. The normal lung tissue was taken more than 3 cm from the tumor edge. Sequencing input: distant non-tumor lung tissue. The receptors stem from a man aged 30-40 years with non-small cell lung cancer.

V and J are TRBV20-1 and TRBJ2-1, with TRBD2 matching 10 bases. Germline V gives CDR1 DFQATT, CDR2 SNEGSKA (reference sequence). V was clipped by 6 bases and J by 16 bases; unmatched bases: 21. The CDR3 runs to 15 residues. In DNA, the CDR3 is TGCAGTGCCCTGACTGGGACTAGCGTTCTCCATGATCACTTCTTC. It codes for CSALTGTSVLHDHFF.

Turning to this clonotype: A junction end diverges from the germline sequence, so it may reflect a read error. V is TRBV4-1 and J is TRBJ2-7; D is ambiguous. There are 14 residues in the CDR3. CDR1 and CDR2 (germline): MGHRA, YSYEKL. The CDR3 region has the DNA TGCGCCAACAGCCAAGAAGGGATCTCATACGAGCAGTACTTC. Its translation is CANSQEGISYEQYF.

Regarding this clonotype: The junction does not match germline at one end; this may be a read error. V gene TRBV6-2 or TRBV6-3 combines with J gene TRBJ1-5; 8 positions match TRBD1. Germline values: CDR1 MNHEY, CDR2 SVGEGT. The CDR3 totals 15 residues. The CDR3 bases are TGTGCCAGCAGTCCCAGGGGGCTCACTATTCAGCCCCAGCGTTTC. Protein: CASSPRGLTIQPQRF.

J is TRBJ2-5 and V is TRBV20-1, with 7 bases identical to TRBD1. This CDR3 comprises 13 residues. V trimming: 7 bases; J trimming: 2 bases; junction bases outside the gene matches: 7. Germline-derived CDR1 and CDR2 are DFQATT and SNEGSKA (reference sequence). The CDR3 loop reads CSVSQTGQETQYF. CDR3 nucleotides: TGCAGTGTTAGTCAGACAGGGCAAGAGACCCAGTACTTC.

Comments on this clonotype: Relative to the germline gene, one junction end is altered; a read error may explain this. The genes are TRBV6-5 and TRBJ1-2, with no clear D. CDR3 length: 14 residues. In germline, CDR1 is MNHEY, CDR2 SVGAGI. This CDR3 reads CASSYSASNCGYTF. The CDR3 DNA follows: TGTGCCAGCAGTTACTCGGCGTCCAACTGTGGCTACACCTTC.

The chain uses TRBV12-3 or TRBV12-4 and TRBJ2-2, with D hard to call. The CDR3 length is 13 residues. The CDR3 DNA follows: TGTGTCAACAGTTTTTCCCGGGTCGGGGAGCTGTTTTTT. It yields the protein CVNSFSRVGELFF.

This clonotype was picked up many times. This CDR3 reads CSATPEWGVTGELFF. CDR3 sequence (DNA): TGCAGTGCTACTCCCGAGTGGGGGGTCACCGGGGAGCTGTTTTTT. The chain combines TRBV20-1 with TRBJ2-2; a weak D match, TRBD2 (6 bases). Germline V lookup: CDR1 DFQATT, CDR2 SNEGSKA (reference sequence). This CDR3 region has 15 residues. V was cut by 4 bases and J by 4 bases, with 16 bases left in between.

Worth noting for this clonotype: A junction end diverges from the germline sequence, so it may reflect a read error. This rearrangement joins TRBV4-2 to TRBJ2-1, with D maybe TRBD2 (5 bases). This CDR3 region has 16 residues. Germline loops: CDR1 LGHNA, CDR2 YNFKEQ. The CDR3, as DNA: TGTGCCAGCTCGCCGGTGAAGCGGAGAGGTGCTAATGAGCATTTCTTC. Translated, it gives CASSPVKRRGANEHFF.

Notes on this clonotype: Since the CDR3 does not end with the conserved phenylalanine or tryptophan, this likely comes from a read error. The chain employs TRBV6-2 or TRBV6-3 and TRBJ2-2; D remains ambiguous. Germline V gene data show CDR1 as MNHEY and CDR2 as SVGEGT. Trimming took off 7 bases at V and 4 bases at J, with 13 bases between the two ends. The CDR3 is 14 residues long. This CDR3 reads CASNLDWSTGELFL. The CDR3 DNA reads as TGTGCCAGCAATTTAGATTGGAGCACCGGGGAGCTGTTTCTT.

Worth noting for this clonotype: The junction differs from germline at one of its ends, possibly a read error. This rearrangement joins TRBV20-1 to TRBJ1-2, with D unresolved. This CDR3 is 13 amino acids long. From germline, CDR1 is DFQATT and CDR2 SNEGSKA (reference sequence). CDR3 in DNA: TGCGGTGCGGGAGGGATCCTTAACTATGGCTACACCTTC. Translated, it gives CGAGGILNYGYTF.

This clonotype has just a few counts. The rearrangement joins TRBV7-9 to TRBJ1-1; D might be TRBD1 (5 bases). Between the trimmed V and J ends, which lost 5 bases and 2 bases, there was a span of 15 bases. CDR1 and CDR2 (germline): SEHNR, FQNEAQ (reference sequence). The CDR3 covers 15 residues. CDR3 protein: CASSSSGTANTEAFF. CDR3 DNA: TGTGCCAGCAGCAGTTCCGGGACCGCCAACACTGAAGCTTTCTTT.

On this clonotype itself: This may come from a read error, since a much larger clone is one base off. The genes are TRBV13 and TRBJ1-1, with a possible D match to TRBD1 (5 bases). Germline CDR1 and CDR2: PRHDT and FYEKMQ (reference sequence). The length of the CDR3 is 17 residues. For the CDR3, the DNA is TGTGCCAGCACAACCCGATCGGGGGGGACGATGAACACTGTAGCTTTCTTT. Protein sequence: CASTTRSGGTMNTVAFF.

The table lists this clonotype with a count of one. Relative to the germline gene, one junction end is altered; a read error may explain this. The rearrangement uses TRBV11-2 and TRBJ1-2; D may be TRBD1 (5 bases). Germline V gene sequence: CDR1 SGHAT, CDR2 FQNNGV. The CDR3 is made up of 13 amino acids. CDR3 DNA: TGTGCCAGCAACTTAATAGGGGTAAATGGATACACCTTC. It translates to CASNLIGVNGYTF.

V gene TRBV5-6 combines with J gene TRBJ2-7; TRBD2 is a possible D gene (7 bases). The V gene lost 6 bases and the J gene lost 9 bases, with 25 bases spanning the gap. Germline CDR1 is SGHDT and CDR2 is YYEEEE. The CDR3 extends over 15 amino acids. Here the CDR3 DNA reads TGTGCCAGCATCCTAAACGAGGGGGGGGCCTCGGGGCAGTACTTC. Protein product: CASILNEGGASGQYF. The full variable domain, its missing parts supplied by reference TRBV5-6 and TRBJ2-7, is DAGVTQSPTHLIKTRGQQVTLRCSPKSGHDTVSWYQQALGQGPQFIFQYYEEEERQRGNFPDRFSGHQFPNYSSELNVNALLLGDSALYLCASILNEGGASGQYFGPGTRLTVT.

There are a few counts of this clonotype. Since a much larger clone is just one base distant, this may be a read error. J is TRBJ2-1 and V is TRBV20-1, with 13 bases matching TRBD2. V gave up 6 bases and J gave up 2 bases; unmatched junction bases: 10. The CDR3 contains 17 residues. Germline V gene data show CDR1 as DFQATT and CDR2 as SNEGSKA (reference sequence). The CDR3: CSATGTSGNNPYNEQFF. The CDR3 DNA follows: TGCAGTGCAACCGGGACTAGCGGGAATAACCCCTACAATGAGCAGTTCTTC.

CDR3 coding DNA: TGCAGCGTTGAAGGGGTGATTTATGGCGGTAAATACGAGCAGTACTTC. Its protein product is CSVEGVIYGGKYEQYF. V gene TRBV29-1 combines with J gene TRBJ2-7; D remains ambiguous. This CDR3 has 16 amino acids. CDR1 and CDR2 from the germline V gene are SQVTM and ANQGSEA. Trimming pared 1 base from V and 4 bases from J, leaving 20 bases between.

This clonotype was observed at least ten times. The rearrangement links TRBV4-2 to TRBJ2-5, with TRBD2 matching over 9 bases. The CDR3 is made up of 16 amino acids. J gave up 2 bases and V 4 bases, and 8 bases lay outside the gene matches. Germline CDR1 and CDR2: LGHNA and YNFKEQ. The CDR3 spells CASSPTIAGEQETQYF. The CDR3 DNA reads as TGTGCCAGCAGCCCAACCATAGCGGGAGAGCAAGAGACCCAGTACTTC.

As for this clonotype: One end of the junction does not line up with germline, which may come from a read error. The chain is built from TRBV6-5 and TRBJ1-6; D not resolved. Germline V gene data show CDR1 as MNHEY and CDR2 as SVGAGI. CDR3 length: 13 amino acids. CDR3 coding DNA: TGTGCCGGCAGTTCTTACAGTGAATCACCCCTCCACTTT. Residues: CAGSSYSESPLHF.

About this clonotype: No conserved phenylalanine or tryptophan is present at the end of the CDR3, so a read error is the likely explanation. The limits of the CDR3 on the DNA are not certain, so only TCRdb's listed CDR3 is given. The chain employs TRBV11-3 and TRBJ2-7; the DNA was not used to check the table's D call, TRBD1. The CDR3 totals 14 residues, both ends included. Germline loops: CDR1 SGHNT, CDR2 YENEEA. CDR3 region: CASSLGTGVYEQYL.

This clonotype was detected many times. The V call is TRBV28, the J call TRBJ1-1, with D perhaps TRBD1 (5 bases). The CDR3 is 14 residues long. Trimming left V 3 bases short and J 6 bases short, with 14 bases between. CDR1 and CDR2 (germline): MDHEN, SYDVKM. The CDR3 loop is CASSFAGRGAEAFF. CDR3 sequence (DNA): TGTGCCAGCAGTTTCGCAGGGAGGGGTGCTGAAGCTTTCTTT.

Comment on this clonotype: One base away lies a much larger clone, so this may be a sequencing read error. The chain has TRBV20-1 and TRBJ2-1; no definite D call. Germline V gene data show CDR1 as DFQATT and CDR2 as SNEGSKA (reference sequence). The CDR3 contains 13 residues. The V end was cut by 3 bases, the J end by 3 bases, with 9 bases between. The CDR3 region has the DNA TGCAGTGCTAGGCACTGTTACTACAATGAGCAGTTCTTC. Amino acid sequence: CSARHCYYNEQFF.

The rearrangement joins TRBV4-2 to TRBJ2-5; 13 nucleotides match TRBD2. Looked up from germline, CDR1 is LGHNA and CDR2 is YNFKEQ. This CDR3 region has 16 residues. The V segment lost 4 bases and the J segment 0 bases; nucleotides outside the gene matches: 2. The CDR3 coding sequence is TGTGCCAGCAGCCCGGGACTAGCGGGGAACCAAGAGACCCAGTACTTC. This translates into CASSPGLAGNQETQYF.

This clonotype was picked up many times. This chain's CDR3 is CASSQGTGANSPLHF. In DNA form, the CDR3 reads TGCGCCAGCAGCCAGGGGACAGGGGCCAATTCACCCCTCCACTTT. V gene TRBV4-1 combines with J gene TRBJ1-6, with TRBD1 identical over 10 bases. This CDR3 has 15 residues. Germline CDR1 MGHRA, CDR2 YSYEKL. The trim removed 3 bases at V and 7 bases at J, leaving 3 bases unmatched.